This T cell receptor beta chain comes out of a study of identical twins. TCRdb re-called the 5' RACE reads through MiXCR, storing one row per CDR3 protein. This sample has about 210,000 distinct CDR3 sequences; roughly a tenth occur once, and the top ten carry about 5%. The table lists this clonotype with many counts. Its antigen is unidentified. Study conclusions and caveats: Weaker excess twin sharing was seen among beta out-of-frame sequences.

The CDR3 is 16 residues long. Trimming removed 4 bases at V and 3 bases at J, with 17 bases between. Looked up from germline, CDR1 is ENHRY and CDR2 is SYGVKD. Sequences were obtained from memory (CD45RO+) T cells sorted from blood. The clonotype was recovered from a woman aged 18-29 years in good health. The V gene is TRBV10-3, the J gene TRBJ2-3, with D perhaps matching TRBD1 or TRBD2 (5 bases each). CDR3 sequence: CAISGGVGVRTDTQYF. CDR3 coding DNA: TGTGCCATCAGTGGCGGTGTGGGGGTGAGAACAGATACGCAGTATTTT.